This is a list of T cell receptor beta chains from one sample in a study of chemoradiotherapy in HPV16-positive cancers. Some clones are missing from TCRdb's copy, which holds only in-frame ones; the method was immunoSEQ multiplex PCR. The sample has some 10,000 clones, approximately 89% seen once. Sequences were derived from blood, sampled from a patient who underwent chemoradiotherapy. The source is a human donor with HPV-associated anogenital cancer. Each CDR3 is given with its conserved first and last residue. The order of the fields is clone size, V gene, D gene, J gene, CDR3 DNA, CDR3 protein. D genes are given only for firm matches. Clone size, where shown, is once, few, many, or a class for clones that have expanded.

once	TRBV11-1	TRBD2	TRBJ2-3	TGTGCCAGCAGCTTACTGGGGACTAGCGGCACAGATACGCAGTATTTT	CASSLLGTSGTDTQYF
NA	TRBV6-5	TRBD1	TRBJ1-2	TGTGCCAGCAGCGGCAGGGGGAAAGGGTATGGCTACACCTTC	CASSGRGKGYGYTF
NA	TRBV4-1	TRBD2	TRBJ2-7	TGCGCCAGCAGAAAGGGGACTAGTTCGGGCGAGCAGTACTTC	CASRKGTSSGEQYF
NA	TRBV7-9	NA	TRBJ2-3	TGTGCCAGCAGCCCACTCGGTTCCGCGCGTGGTCCGTATTTT	CASSPLGSARGPYF
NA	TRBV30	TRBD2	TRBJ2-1	TGTGCCTGCGGACTAGCTGTTGAGCAGTTCTTC	CACGLAVEQFF
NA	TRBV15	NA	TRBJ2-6	TGTGCCACCAGCAGAGAAACAGGGTCTGGGGCCAACGTCCTGACTTTC	CATSRETGSGANVLTF
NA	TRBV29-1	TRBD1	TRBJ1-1	TGCAGCGCCTGGACAGGGGGAACCCGCAGTGAAGCTTTCTTT	CSAWTGGTRSEAFF
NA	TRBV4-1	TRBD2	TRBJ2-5	TGCGCCAGCAGCCGCATTGGGACTAGCGGGGTCCAAGAAACCCAGTACTTC	CASSRIGTSGVQETQYF
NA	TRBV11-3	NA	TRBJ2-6	TGTGCCAGCAGTAGGCTCGGGTATGGGGCCAACGTCCTGACTTTC	CASSRLGYGANVLTF
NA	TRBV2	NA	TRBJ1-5	TGTGCCAGCAGTGAGGCAGGGGCCCTAAATCAGCCCCAGCATTTT	CASSEAGALNQPQHF
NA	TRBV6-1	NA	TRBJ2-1	TGTGCCAGCCTTCAACCGGGTTTTTCCTACAATGAGCAGTTCTTC	CASLQPGFSYNEQFF
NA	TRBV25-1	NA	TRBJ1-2	TGTGCCAGCAGTGACCCGACGGTTAACTATGGCTACACCTTC	CASSDPTVNYGYTF
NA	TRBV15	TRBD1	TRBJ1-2	TGTGCCACCAGCACCTCCGGGACAGGGAACTATGGCTACACCTTC	CATSTSGTGNYGYTF
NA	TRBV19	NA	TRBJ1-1	TGTGCCAGTAGTACACAACCGGGACACCGGAACACTGAAGCTTTCTTT	CASSTQPGHRNTEAFF
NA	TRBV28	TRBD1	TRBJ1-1	TGTGCCAGCAGTTCGGACAGGTCGAACACTGAAGCTTTCTTT	CASSSDRSNTEAFF
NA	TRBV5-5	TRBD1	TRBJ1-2	TGTGCCAGCAGCTTGGAGGGGGCCCTCGGCTATGGCTACACCTTC	CASSLEGALGYGYTF
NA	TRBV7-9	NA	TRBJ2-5	TGTGCCAGCAGCTCCTGGACAGCGCAAGAGACCCAGTACTTC	CASSSWTAQETQYF
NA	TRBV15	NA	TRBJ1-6	TGTGCCACCAGCAGAGATCTTACAGGGATAGATTCACCCCTCCACTTT	CATSRDLTGIDSPLHF
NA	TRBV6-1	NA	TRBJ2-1	TGTGCCAGCAGTGAATTGGACAGTGTCCCCTACAATGAGCAGTTCTTC	CASSELDSVPYNEQFF
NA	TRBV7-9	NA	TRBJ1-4	TGTGCCAGCAGCTCTATTACAGGCTCGGGGGAAAAACTGTTTTTT	CASSSITGSGEKLFF
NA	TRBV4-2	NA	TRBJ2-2	TGTGCCAGCAGCCGGCCTGGTCGGGGCAACACCGGGGAGCTGTTTTTT	CASSRPGRGNTGELFF
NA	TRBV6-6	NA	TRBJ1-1	TGTGCCAGCCGGCGGGGGGCACCCGCAAGTGAAGCTTTCTTT	CASRRGAPASEAFF
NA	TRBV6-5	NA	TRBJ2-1	TGTGCCAGCAGTTACTCGGGGCGGAGGGTGAAGAATGAGCAGTTCTTC	CASSYSGRRVKNEQFF
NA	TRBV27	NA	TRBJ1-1	TGTGCCAGCACAAGATGGGACCGTCGACACACTGAAGCTTTCTTT	CASTRWDRRHTEAFF
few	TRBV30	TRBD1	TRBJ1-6	TGTGCCTACACAACAGGGGGCGGGTCACCCCTCCACTTT	CAYTTGGGSPLHF
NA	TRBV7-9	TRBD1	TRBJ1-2	TGTGCCAGCAGCTTAGGGGACAGGGGGCGTATCTATGGCTACACCTTC	CASSLGDRGRIYGYTF